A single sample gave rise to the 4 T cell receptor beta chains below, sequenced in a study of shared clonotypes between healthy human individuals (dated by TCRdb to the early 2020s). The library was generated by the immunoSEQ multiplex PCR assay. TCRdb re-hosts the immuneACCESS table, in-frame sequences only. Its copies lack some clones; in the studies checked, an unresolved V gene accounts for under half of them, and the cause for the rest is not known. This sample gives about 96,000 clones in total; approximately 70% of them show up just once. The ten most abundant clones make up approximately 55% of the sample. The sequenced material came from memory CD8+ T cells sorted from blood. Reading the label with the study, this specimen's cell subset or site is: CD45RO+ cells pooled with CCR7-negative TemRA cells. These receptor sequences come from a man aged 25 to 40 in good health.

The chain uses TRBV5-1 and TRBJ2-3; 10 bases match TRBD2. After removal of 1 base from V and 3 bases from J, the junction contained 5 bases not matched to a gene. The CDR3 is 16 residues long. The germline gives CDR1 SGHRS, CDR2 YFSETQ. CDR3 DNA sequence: TGCGCCAGCAGCTTGAGTTCGGGACTAGCGACAGATACGCAGTATTTT. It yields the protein CASSLSSGLATDTQYF.

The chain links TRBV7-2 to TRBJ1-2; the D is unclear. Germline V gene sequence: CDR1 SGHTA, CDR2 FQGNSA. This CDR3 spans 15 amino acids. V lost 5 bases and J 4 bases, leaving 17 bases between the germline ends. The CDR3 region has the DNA TGTGCCAGCAGCCCCCGGGCCTTGGTGGGCTATGGCTACACCTTC. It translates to CASSPRALVGYGYTF.

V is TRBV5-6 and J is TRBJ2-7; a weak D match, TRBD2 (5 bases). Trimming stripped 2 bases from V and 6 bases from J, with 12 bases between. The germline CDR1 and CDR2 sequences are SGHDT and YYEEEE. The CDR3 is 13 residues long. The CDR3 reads CASSLTRGSEQYF. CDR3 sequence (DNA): TGTGCCAGCAGCTTAACCCGGGGATCCGAGCAGTACTTC.

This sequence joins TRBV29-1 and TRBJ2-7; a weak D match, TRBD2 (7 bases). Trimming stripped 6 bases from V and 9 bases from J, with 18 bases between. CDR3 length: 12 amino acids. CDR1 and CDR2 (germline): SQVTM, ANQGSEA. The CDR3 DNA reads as TGCAGCGTCCGTGGGGGGGCCCTCGGGCAGTACTTC. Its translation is CSVRGGALGQYF.